This entry concerns a single TCR beta chain. Its specificity is not known. The data stem from a study of OX40 agonist ivuxolimab in advanced cancers. The wider study: An agonistic human IgG2 monoclonal antibody against OX40 (CD134) was given. It was permissible to have had prior anti-PD-1, anti-PD-L1 or anti-CTLA-4 therapy, and under 45% had some.

Here immunoSEQ multiplex PCR was the method, and the copy in TCRdb shows in-frame clones only, minus some. The sample records about 46,000 clones, approximately 89% being singletons. Regarding the study as a whole: CD8+ T cells averaged more expanded clones than CD4+. The study observed clonal expansion of CD4+ and CD8+ blood T cells by week 6 at 0.1 to 3.0 mg/kg.

There are 15 residues in the CDR3. Trimming removed 4 bases from V and 6 bases from J, with 16 bases in between. Germline assignment: CDR1 SGHDT and CDR2 YYEEEE. The rearrangement links TRBV5-6 to TRBJ2-2; D remains ambiguous. The receptor's source is an adult with an advanced solid tumor such as melanoma, head and neck, liver or kidney cancer. Specimen: CD4+ or CD8+ T cells sorted from blood, collected in a trial of the OX40 agonist ivuxolimab. The CDR3 coding sequence is TGTGCCAGCAGCGGGCCGAATATTTCACCCGGGGAGCTGTTTTTT. Translation: CASSGPNISPGELFF.